This entry describes one T cell receptor (beta chain). Its specificity is unknown. V gave up 7 bases and J gave up 8 bases; unmatched junction bases: 13. Looked up from germline, CDR1 is SEHNR and CDR2 is FQNEAQ (reference sequence). The CDR3 covers 15 residues. Using unique molecular identifiers, the investigators prepared the TCRbeta library. From the PCR reads, TCRdb called clonotypes with MiXCR, one entry per CDR3 protein. The sample shows over 100,000 distinct CDR3 sequences, 6% of them seen only once. The data belong to a study of T-cell reconstitution after alpha-beta-depleted transplantation in children. Whole-study results and caveats: In some patients, recipient T cells and intrathymic progenitors surviving conditioning explained high day-60 diversity. As was reported, about two months after transplant, alpha-beta T cells came from several hundred expanded graft clones. T-cell numbers and diversity, one year after transplant, stemmed largely from T cells that were newly produced.

The clonotype was recovered from a female patient under 10 years old who had a stem cell transplant for Fanconi anemia, so the T cells may come from the graft donor. This chain joins TRBV7-9 and TRBJ2-1; 8 nucleotides agree with TRBD2. The sequencing here drew on PBMCs, mostly from graft donor cells, taken 60 days after TCRalphabeta/CD19-depleted stem cell transplant. The CDR3 loop is CASTPRGGPGDEQFF. The CDR3 DNA follows: TGTGCCAGCACCCCTCGGGGGGGGCCGGGCGATGAGCAGTTCTTC. The full variable domain, with the rest looked up from reference TRBV7-9 and TRBJ2-1, is DTGVSQNPRHKITKRGQNVTFRCDPISEHNRLYWYRQTLGQGPEFLTYFQNEAQLEKSRLLSDRFSAERPKGSFSTLEIQRTEQGDSAMYLCASTPRGGPGDEQFFGPGTRLTVL.